Given below is one T cell receptor beta chain in context. The investigators reverse transcribed all of the isolated RNA, so they sequenced expressed TCRB transcripts. Sequenced by immunoSEQ multiplex PCR; TCRdb stores in-frame clones only, minus some. The sample holds about 9,200 clones, 78% seen once. Sorting gave populations that all exceeded 95% purity. These data are taken from a study of beta chain features in type 1 diabetes. The length of the CDR3 is 16 residues. Germline values: CDR1 LNHDA, CDR2 SQIVND (reference sequence). The V and J ends lost 6 bases and 4 bases, in that order; junction bases with no gene match: 10.

Sequenced sample: Tregs from blood. The clonotype was recovered from a woman younger than 35 in good health. V gene TRBV19 combines with J gene TRBJ2-5, with TRBD1 matching 11 bases. The CDR3 bases are TGTGCCAGTAGCGCGAGGACAGGGGGCGCGGGAGAGACCCAGTACTTC. Protein: CASSARTGGAGETQYF.